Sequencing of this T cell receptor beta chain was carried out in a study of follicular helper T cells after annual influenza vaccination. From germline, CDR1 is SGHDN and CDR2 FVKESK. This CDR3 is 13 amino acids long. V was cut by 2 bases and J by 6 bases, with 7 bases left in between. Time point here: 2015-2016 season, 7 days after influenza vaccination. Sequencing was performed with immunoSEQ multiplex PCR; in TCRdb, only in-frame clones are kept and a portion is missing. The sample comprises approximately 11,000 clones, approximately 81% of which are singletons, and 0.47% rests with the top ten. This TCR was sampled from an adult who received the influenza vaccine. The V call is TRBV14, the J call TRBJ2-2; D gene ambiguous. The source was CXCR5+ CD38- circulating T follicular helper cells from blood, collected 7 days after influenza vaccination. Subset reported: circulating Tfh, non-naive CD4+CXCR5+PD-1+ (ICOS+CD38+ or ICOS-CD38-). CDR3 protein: CASSQIRSGELFF. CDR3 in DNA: TGTGCCAGCAGCCAAATCCGTTCCGGGGAGCTGTTTTTT.